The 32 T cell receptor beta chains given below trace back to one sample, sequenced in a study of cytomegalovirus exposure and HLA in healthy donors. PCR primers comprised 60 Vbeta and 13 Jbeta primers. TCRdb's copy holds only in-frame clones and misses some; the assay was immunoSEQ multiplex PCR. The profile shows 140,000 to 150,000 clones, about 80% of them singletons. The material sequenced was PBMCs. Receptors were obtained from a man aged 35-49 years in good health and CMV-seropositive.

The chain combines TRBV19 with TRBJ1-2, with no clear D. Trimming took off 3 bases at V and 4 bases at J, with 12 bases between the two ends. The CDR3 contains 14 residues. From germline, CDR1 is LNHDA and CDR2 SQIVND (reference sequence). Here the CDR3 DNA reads TGTGCCAGTAGTATGGGCCCGCTATTCTATGGCTACACCTTC. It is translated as CASSMGPLFYGYTF. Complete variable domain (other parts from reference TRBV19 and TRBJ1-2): DGGITQSPKYLFRKEGQNVTLSCEQNLNHDAMYWYRQDPGQGLRLIYYSQIVNDFQKGDIAEGYSVSREKKESFPLTVTSAQKNPTAFYLCASSMGPLFYGYTFGSGTRLTVV.

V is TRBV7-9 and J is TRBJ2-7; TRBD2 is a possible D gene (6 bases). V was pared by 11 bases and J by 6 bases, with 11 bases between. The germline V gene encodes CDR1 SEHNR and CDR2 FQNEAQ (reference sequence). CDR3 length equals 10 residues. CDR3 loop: CAPRGSEQYF. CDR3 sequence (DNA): TGTGCCCCGCGGGGATCCGAGCAGTACTTC.

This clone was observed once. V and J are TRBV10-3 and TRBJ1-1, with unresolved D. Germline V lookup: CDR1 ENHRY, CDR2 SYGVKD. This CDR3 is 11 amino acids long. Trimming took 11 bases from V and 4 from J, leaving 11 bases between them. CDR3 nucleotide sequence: TGTGCCGCTATGACTGGCACTGAAGCTTTCTTT. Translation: CAAMTGTEAFF.

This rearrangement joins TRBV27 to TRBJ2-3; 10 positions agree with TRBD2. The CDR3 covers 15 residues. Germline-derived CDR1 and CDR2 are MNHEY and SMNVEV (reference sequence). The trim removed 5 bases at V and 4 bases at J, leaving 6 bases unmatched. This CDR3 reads CASSPKGTSADTQYF. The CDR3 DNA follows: TGTGCCAGCAGTCCCAAGGGGACTAGCGCAGATACGCAGTATTTT.

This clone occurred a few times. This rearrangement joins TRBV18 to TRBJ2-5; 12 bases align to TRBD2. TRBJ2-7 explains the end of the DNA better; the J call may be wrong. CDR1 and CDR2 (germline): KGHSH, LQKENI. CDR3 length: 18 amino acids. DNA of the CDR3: TGTGCCAGCTCACCGCTCAGGACTAGCGGGAACCCCTCCTACGAGCAGTACTTC. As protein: CASSPLRTSGNPSYEQYF.

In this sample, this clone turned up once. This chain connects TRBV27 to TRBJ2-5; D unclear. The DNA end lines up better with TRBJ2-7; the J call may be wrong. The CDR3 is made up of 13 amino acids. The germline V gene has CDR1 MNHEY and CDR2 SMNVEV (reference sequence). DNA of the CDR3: TGTGCCAGCAGTCCGAGAAGAACCTACGAGCAGTACTTC. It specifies CASSPRRTYEQYF.

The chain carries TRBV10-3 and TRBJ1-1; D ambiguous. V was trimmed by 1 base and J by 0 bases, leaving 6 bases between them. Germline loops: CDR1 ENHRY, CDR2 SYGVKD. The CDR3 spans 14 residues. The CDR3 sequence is CAISEFTVNTEAFF. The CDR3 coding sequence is TGTGCCATCAGTGAGTTTACGGTGAACACTGAAGCTTTCTTT.

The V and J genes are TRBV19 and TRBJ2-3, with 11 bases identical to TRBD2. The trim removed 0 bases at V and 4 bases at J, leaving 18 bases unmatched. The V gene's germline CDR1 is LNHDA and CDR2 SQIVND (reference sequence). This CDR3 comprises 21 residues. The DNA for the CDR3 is TGTGCCAGTAGTATAGACCACCTCGGGCTAGCGGGAGGAGGGGGCCCAGATACGCAGTATTTT. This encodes CASSIDHLGLAGGGGPDTQYF.

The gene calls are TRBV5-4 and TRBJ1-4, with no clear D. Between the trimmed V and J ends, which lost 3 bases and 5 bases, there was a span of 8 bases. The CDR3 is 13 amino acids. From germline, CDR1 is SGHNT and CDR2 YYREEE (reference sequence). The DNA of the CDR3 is TGTGCCAGCAGCTCCTCGGAGAATGAAAAACTGTTTTTT. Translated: CASSSSENEKLFF.

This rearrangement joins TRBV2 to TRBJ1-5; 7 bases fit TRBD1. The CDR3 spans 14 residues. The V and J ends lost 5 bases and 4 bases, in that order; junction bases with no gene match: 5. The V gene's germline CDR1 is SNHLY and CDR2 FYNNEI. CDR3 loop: CASSSTGNNQPQHF. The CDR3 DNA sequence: TGTGCCAGCAGTTCGACAGGGAATAATCAGCCCCAGCATTTT. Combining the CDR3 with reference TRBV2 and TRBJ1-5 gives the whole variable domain EPEVTQTPSHQVTQMGQEVILRCVPISNHLYFYWYRQILGQKVEFLVSFYNNEISEKSEIFDDQFSVERPDGSNFTLKIRSTKLEDSAMYFCASSSTGNNQPQHFGDGTRLSIL.

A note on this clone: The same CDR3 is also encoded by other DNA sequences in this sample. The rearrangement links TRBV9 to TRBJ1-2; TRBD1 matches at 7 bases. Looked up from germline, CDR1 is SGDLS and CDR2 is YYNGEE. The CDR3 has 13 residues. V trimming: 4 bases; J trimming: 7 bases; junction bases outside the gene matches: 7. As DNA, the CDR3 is TGTGCCAGCAGCTTTTACAGGGGTACTGGCTACACCTTC. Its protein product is CASSFYRGTGYTF.

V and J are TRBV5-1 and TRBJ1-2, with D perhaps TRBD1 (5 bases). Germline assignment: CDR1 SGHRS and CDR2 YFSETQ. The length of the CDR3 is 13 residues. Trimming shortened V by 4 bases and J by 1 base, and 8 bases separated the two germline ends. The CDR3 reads CASSVTVNYGYTF. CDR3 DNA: TGCGCCAGCAGCGTGACAGTTAACTATGGCTACACCTTC.

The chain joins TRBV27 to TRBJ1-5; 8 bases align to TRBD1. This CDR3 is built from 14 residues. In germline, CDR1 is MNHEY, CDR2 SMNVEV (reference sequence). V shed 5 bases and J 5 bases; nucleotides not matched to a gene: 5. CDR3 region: CASSPTGEYQPQHF. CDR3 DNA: TGTGCCAGCAGTCCGACAGGGGAATATCAGCCCCAGCATTTT.

CDR3 in DNA: TGTGCCAGCAGCCCAGCAGGGATTGCTAACTATGGCTACACCTTC. This translates into CASSPAGIANYGYTF. The chain uses TRBV27 and TRBJ1-2; maybe TRBD1 (5 bases). In germline, CDR1 is MNHEY, CDR2 SMNVEV (reference sequence). The V end lost 6 bases, the J end lost 0 bases, and 14 bases lay between the germline ends. The CDR3 runs 15 residues.

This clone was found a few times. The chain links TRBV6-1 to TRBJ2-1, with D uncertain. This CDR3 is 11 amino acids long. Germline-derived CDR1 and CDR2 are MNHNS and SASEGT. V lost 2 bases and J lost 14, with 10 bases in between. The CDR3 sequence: CASSEIESEFF. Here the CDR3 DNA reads TGTGCCAGCAGTGAAATAGAGTCGGAGTTCTTC.

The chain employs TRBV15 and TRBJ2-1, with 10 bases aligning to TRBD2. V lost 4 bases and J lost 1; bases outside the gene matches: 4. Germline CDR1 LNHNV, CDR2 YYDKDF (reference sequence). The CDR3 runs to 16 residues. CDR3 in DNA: TGTGCCACCAGCACGCAAGCGGGAGGGTCCTACAATGAGCAGTTCTTC. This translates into CATSTQAGGSYNEQFF.

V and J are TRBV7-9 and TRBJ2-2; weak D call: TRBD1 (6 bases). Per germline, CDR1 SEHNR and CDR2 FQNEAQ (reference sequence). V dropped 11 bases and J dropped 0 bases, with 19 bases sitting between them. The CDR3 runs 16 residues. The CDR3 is CAFATGRGTNTGELFF. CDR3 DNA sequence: TGTGCCTTTGCGACAGGAAGGGGCACGAACACCGGGGAGCTGTTTTTT.

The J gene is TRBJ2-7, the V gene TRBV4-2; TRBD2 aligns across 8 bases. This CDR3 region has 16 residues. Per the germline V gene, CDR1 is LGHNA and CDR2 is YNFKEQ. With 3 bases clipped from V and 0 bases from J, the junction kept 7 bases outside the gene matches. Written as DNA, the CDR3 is TGTGCCAGCAGCCACCCTATCAGCGGGAGCTCCTACGAGCAGTACTTC. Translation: CASSHPISGSSYEQYF.

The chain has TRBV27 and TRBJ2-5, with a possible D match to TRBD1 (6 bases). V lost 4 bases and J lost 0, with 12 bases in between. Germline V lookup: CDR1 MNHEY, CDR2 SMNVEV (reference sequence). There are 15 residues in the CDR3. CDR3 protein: CASSSRQGYQETQYF. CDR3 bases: TGTGCCAGCAGTTCCCGGCAGGGGTACCAAGAGACCCAGTACTTC.

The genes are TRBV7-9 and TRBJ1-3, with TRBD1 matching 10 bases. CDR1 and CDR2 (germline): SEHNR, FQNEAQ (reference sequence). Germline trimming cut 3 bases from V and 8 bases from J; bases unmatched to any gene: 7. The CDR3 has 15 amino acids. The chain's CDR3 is CASSFGQGEGYTIYF. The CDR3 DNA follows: TGTGCCAGCAGCTTTGGACAGGGGGAAGGATACACCATATATTTT.

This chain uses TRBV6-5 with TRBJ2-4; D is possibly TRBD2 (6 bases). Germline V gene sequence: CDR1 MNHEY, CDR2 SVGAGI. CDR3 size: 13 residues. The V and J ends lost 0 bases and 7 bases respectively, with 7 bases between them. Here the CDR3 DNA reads TGTGCCAGCAGTTACTCAGGGAGGAACATTCAGTACTTC. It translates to CASSYSGRNIQYF.

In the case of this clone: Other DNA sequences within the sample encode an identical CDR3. The DNA of the CDR3 is TGCAGCGTGGCTAGCGGGAGGATTGAGCAGTTCTTC. This codes for CSVASGRIEQFF. This chain joins TRBV29-1 and TRBJ2-1; 11 nucleotides align to TRBD2. The length of the CDR3 is 12 residues. Germline CDR1 reads SQVTM; CDR2 reads ANQGSEA. Trimming at V came to 6 bases and at J to 9 bases, leaving 4 bases not matched to a gene.

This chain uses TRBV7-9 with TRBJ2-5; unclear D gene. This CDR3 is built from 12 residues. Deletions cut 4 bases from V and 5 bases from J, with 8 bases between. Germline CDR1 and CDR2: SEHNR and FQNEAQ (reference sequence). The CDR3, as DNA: TGTGCCAGCAGCTCGGTTGAGGAGACCCAGTACTTC. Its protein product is CASSSVEETQYF.

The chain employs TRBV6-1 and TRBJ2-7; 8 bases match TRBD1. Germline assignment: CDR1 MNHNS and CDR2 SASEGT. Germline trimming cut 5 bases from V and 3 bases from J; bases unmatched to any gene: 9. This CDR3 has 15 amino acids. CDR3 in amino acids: CASSQIWDRSYEQYF. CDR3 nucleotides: TGTGCCAGCAGTCAAATTTGGGACAGGAGCTACGAGCAGTACTTC.

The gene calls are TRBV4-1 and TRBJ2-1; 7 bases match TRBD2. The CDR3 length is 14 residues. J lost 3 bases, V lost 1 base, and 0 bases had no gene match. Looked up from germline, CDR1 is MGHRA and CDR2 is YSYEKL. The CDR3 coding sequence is TGCGCCAGCAGCCAAGGGGAGGGCTACAATGAGCAGTTCTTC. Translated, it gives CASSQGEGYNEQFF.

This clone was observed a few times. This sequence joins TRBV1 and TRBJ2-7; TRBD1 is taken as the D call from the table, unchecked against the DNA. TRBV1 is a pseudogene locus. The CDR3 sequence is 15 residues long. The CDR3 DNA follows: TGCACCAGCAGATCGAACAGGGGCCGACCCTACGAGCAGTACTTC. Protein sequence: CTSRSNRGRPYEQYF.

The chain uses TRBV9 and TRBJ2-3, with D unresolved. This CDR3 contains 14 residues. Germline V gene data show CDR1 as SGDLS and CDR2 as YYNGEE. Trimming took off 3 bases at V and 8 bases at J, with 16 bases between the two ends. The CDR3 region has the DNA TGTGCCAGCAGCGAGAATTGGCTAGTTGGTACGCAGTATTTT. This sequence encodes CASSENWLVGTQYF.

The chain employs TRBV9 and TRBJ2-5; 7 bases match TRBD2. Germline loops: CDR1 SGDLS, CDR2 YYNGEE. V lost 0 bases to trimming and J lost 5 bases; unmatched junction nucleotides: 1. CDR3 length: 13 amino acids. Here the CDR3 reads CASSVDGGETQYF. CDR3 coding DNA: TGTGCCAGCAGCGTAGACGGGGGGGAGACCCAGTACTTC.

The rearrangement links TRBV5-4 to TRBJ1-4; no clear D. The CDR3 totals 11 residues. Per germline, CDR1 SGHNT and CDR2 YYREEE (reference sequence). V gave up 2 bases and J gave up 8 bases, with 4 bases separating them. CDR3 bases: TGTGCCAGCAGCTTCGAGGAAAAACTGTTTTTT. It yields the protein CASSFEEKLFF.

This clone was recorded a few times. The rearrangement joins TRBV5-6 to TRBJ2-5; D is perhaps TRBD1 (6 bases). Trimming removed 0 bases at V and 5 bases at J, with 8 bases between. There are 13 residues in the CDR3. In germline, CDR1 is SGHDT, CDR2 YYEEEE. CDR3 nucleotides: TGTGCCAGCAGCTTGGCCCAGGGGGAGACCCAGTACTTC. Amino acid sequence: CASSLAQGETQYF.

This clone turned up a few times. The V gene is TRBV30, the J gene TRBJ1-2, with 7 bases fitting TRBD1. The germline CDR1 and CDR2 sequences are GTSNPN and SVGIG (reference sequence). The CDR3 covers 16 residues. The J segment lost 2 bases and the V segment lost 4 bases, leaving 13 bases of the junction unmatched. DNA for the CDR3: TGTGCCTGGATTCCCCGGACCCCGGGACAGAACTATGGCTACACCTTC. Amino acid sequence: CAWIPRTPGQNYGYTF.

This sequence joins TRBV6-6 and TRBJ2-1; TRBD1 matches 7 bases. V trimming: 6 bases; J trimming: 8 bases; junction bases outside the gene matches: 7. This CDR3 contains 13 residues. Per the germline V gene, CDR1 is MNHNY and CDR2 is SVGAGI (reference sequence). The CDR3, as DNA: TGTGCCAGCAGCAACAGGGGTGGGCATGAGCAGTTCTTC. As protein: CASSNRGGHEQFF.